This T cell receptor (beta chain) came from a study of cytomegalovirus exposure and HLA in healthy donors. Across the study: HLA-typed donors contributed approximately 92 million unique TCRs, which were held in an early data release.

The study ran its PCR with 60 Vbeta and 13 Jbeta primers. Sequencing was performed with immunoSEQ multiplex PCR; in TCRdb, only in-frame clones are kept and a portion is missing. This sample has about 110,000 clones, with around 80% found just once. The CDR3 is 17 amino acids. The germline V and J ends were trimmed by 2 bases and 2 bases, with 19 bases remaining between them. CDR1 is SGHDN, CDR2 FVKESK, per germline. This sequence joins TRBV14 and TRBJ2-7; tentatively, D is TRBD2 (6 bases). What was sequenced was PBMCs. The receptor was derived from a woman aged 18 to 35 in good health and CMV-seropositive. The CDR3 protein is CASSQRRDFDEAYEQYF. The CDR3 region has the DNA TGTGCCAGCAGCCAACGCCGGGACTTTGACGAAGCCTACGAGCAGTACTTC.